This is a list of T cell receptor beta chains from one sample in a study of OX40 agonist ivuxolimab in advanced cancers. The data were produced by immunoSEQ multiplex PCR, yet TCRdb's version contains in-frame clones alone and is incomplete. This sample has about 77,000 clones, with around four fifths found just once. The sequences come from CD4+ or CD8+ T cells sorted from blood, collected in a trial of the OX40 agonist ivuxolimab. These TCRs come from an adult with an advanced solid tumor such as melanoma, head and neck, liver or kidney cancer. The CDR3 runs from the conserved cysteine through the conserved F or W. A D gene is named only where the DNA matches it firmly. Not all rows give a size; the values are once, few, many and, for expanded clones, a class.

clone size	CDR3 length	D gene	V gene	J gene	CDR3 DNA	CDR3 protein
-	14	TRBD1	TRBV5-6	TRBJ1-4	TGTGCCAGCAGCTTGAAACAGGGGTGGGAAAAACTGTTTTTT	CASSLKQGWEKLFF
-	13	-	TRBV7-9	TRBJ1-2	TGTGCCAGCAGCACACCGGGCAGGGTTGGCTACACCTTC	CASSTPGRVGYTF
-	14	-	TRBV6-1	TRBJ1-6	TGTGCCAGCAGTGCGCAAACTTATAATTCACCCCTCCACTTT	CASSAQTYNSPLHF
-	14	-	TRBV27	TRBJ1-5	TGTGCCAGCAGTTTGACAGGTAGCAATCAGCCCCAGCATTTT	CASSLTGSNQPQHF
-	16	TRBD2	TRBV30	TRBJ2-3	TGTGCCTGGAGTGGGGGTCCGGGGGGAGTGGGAGATACGCAGTATTTT	CAWSGGPGGVGDTQYF
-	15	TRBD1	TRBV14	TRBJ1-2	TGTGCCAGCAGCCAGCGGACAGGGTTTAACTATGGCTACACCTTC	CASSQRTGFNYGYTF
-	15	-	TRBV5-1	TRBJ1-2	TGCGCCAGCAGCCCCGGACACGCGGCTAACTATGGCTACACCTTC	CASSPGHAANYGYTF
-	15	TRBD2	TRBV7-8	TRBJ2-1	TGTGCCAGCAGCCCCACTCTAGCGGGAGTAAATGAGCAGTTCTTC	CASSPTLAGVNEQFF
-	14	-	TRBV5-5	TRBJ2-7	TGTGCCAGCAGCTTCCGCCGGGACGCCTACGAGCAGTACTTC	CASSFRRDAYEQYF
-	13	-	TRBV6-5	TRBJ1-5	TGTGCCAGCAGTTACTCGAGGGGGCAGCCCCAGCATTTT	CASSYSRGQPQHF
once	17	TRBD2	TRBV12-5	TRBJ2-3	TGTGCTAGTGGTTCCAGGACTAGCGGGAGACTGACAGATACGCAGTATTTT	CASGSRTSGRLTDTQYF
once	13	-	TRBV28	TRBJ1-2	TGTGCCAGCAGTTTAGTAGGGGCTCGTGGCTACACCTTC	CASSLVGARGYTF
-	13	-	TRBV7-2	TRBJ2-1	TGTGCCAGCAGCTTAGTTGTATTCAATGAGCAGTTCTTC	CASSLVVFNEQFF
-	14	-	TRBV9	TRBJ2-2	TGTGCCAGCTCCTCATCCCAAGGGGCGGGGGAGCTGTTTTTT	CASSSSQGAGELFF
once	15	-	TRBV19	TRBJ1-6	TGTGCCAGTAGGGACAGTATCACCTATAATTCACCCCTCCACTTT	CASRDSITYNSPLHF
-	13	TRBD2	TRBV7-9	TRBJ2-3	TGTGCCAGCGGGACTAGCGGAACTAGGCCGCAGTATTTT	CASGTSGTRPQYF
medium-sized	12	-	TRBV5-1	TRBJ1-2	TGCGCCAGCAGCTTGGTCGGCTATGGCTACACCTTC	CASSLVGYGYTF
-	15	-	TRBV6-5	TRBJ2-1	TGTGCCAGCAGACGTCGACAGGAACTTTACAATGAGCAGTTCTTC	CASRRRQELYNEQFF
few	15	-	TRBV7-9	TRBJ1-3	TGTGCCAGCAGCCCAGTAGGACAGTTGGGAAACACCATATATTTT	CASSPVGQLGNTIYF
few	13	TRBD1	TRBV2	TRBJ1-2	TGTGCCAGCAATTTCGGGACAGGGGATGGCTACACCTTC	CASNFGTGDGYTF
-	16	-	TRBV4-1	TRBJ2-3	TGCGCCAGCAGCCAAGGTCGGGGCACTAGCTCCTATACGCAGTATTTT	CASSQGRGTSSYTQYF
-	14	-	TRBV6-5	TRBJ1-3	TGTGCCAGCAGTTACGGGCGTCCGGGAAACACCATATATTTT	CASSYGRPGNTIYF
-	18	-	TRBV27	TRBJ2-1	TGTGCCAGCAGTTTAGGGGCAGGTATAAGCGGCCATTACAATGAGCAGTTCTTC	CASSLGAGISGHYNEQFF
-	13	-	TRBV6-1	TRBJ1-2	TGTGCCAGCAAAGAAGGGTTAGACTATGGCTACACCTTC	CASKEGLDYGYTF
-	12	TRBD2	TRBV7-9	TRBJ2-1	TGTGCCAGCAGCTTTAGCGGGGGGGCCGGGTTCTTC	CASSFSGGAGFF
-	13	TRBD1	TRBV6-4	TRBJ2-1	TGTGCCAGCAGCCAGGGGGAATACAATGAGCAGTTCTTC	CASSQGEYNEQFF
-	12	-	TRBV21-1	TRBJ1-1	TGTGCCAGCAACGAAGGGGACACTGAAGCTTTCTTT	CASNEGDTEAFF